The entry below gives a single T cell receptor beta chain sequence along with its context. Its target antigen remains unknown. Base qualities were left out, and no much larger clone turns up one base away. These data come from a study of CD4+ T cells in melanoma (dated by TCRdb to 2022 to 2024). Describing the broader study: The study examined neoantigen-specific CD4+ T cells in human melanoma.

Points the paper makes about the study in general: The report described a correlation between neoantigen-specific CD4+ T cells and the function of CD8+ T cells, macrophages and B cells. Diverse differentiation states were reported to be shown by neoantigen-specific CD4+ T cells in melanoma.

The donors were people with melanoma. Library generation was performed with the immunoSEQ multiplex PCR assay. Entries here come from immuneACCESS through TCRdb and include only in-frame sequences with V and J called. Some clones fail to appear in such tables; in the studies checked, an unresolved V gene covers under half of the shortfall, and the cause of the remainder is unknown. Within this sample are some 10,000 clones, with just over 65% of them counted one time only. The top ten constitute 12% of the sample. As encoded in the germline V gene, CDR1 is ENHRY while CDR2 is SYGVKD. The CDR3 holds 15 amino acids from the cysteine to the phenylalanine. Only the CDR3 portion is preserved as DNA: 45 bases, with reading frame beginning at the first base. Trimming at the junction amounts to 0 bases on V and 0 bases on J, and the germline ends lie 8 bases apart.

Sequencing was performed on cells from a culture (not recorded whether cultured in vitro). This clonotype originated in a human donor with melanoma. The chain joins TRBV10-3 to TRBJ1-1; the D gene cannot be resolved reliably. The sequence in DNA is TGTGCCATCAGTGAGTCTCAGGATTTGAACACTGAAGCTTTCTTT. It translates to CAISESQDLNTEAFF.